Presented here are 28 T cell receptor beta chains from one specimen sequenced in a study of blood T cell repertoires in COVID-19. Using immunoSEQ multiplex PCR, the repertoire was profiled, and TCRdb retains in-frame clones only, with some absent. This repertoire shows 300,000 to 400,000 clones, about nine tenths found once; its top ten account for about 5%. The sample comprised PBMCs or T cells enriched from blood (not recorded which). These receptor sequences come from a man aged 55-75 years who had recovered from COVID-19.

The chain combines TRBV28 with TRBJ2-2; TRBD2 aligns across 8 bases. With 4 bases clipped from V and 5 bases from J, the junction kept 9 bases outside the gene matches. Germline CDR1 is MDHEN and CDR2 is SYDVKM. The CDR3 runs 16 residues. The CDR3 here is CASSSFTGTRTGELFF. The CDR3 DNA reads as TGTGCCAGCAGTTCCTTTACCGGGACTAGAACCGGGGAGCTGTTTTTT.

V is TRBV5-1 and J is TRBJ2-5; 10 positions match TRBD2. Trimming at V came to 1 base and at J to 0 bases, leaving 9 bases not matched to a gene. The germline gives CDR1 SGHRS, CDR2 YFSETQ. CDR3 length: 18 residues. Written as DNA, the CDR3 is TGCGCCAGCAGCTTGCTGGGACTAGCGTTAGGTTACCAAGAGACCCAGTACTTC. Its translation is CASSLLGLALGYQETQYF.

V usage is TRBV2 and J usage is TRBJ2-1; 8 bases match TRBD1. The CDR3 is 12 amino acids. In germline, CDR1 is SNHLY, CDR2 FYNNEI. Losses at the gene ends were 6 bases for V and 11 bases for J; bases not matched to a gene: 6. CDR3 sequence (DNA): TGTGCCAGCAGCGGACAGGGCCCGAAGCAGTTCTTC. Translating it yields CASSGQGPKQFF. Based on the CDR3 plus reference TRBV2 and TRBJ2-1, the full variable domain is EPEVTQTPSHQVTQMGQEVILRCVPISNHLYFYWYRQILGQKVEFLVSFYNNEISEKSEIFDDQFSVERPDGSNFTLKIRSTKLEDSAMYFCASSGQGPKQFFGPGTRLTVL.

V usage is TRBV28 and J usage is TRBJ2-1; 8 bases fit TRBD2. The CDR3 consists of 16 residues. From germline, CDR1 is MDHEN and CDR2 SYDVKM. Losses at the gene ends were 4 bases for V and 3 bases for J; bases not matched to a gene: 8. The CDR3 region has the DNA TGTGCCAGCAGTTCTTTAGGACTAGCAGGCTACAATGAGCAGTTCTTC. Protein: CASSSLGLAGYNEQFF.

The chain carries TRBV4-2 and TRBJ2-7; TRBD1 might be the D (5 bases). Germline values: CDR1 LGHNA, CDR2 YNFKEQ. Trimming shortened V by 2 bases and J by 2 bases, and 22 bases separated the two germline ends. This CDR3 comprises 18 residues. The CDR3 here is CASSQNMGQSIYPYEQYF. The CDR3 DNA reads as TGTGCCAGCAGCCAAAATATGGGGCAATCGATCTACCCCTACGAGCAGTACTTC.

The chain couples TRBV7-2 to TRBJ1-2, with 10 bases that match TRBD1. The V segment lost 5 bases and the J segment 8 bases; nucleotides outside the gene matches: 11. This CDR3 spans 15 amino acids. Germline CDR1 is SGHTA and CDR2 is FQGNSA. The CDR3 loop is CASSRWGQGSEGYTF. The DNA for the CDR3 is TGTGCCAGCAGCCGGTGGGGACAGGGGTCGGAAGGCTACACCTTC. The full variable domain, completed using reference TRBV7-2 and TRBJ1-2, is GAGVSQSPSNKVTEKGKDVELRCDPISGHTALYWYRQSLGQGLEFLIYFQGNSAPDKSGLPSDRFSAERTGGSVSTLTIQRTQQEDSAVYLCASSRWGQGSEGYTFGSGTRLTVV.

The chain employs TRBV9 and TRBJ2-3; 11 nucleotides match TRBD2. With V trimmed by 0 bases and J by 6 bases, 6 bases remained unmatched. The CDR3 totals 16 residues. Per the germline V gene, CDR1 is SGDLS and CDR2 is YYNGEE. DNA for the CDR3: TGTGCCAGCAGCGTAGGTCCCCCTAGCGGGAGGGATACGCAGTATTTT. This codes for CASSVGPPSGRDTQYF.

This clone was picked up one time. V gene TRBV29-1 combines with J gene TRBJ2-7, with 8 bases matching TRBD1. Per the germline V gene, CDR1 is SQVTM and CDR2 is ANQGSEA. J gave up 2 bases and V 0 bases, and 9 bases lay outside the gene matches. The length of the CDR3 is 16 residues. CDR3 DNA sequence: TGCAGCGTTGAAGATTGGAGCAGGGGGCCTCCCTACGAGCAGTACTTC. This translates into CSVEDWSRGPPYEQYF.

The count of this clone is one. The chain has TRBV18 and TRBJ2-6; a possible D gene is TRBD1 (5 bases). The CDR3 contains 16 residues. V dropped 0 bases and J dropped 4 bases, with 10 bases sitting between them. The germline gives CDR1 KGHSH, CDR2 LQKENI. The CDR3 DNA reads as TGTGCCAGCTCACCACCGAAGGGGCGGGGGGCCAACGTCCTGACTTTC. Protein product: CASSPPKGRGANVLTF.

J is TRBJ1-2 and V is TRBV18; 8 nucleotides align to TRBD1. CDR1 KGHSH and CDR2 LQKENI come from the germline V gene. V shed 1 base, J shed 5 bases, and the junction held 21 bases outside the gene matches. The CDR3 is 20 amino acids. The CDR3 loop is CASSPLGTFAGRGREYGYTF. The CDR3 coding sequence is TGTGCCAGCTCACCACTCGGAACCTTCGCCGGCAGGGGGCGGGAATATGGCTACACCTTC.

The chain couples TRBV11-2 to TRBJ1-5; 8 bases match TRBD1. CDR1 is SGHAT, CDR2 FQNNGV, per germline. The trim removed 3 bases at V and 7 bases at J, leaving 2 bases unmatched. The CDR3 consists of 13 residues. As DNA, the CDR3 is TGTGCCAGCAGCTTCGGACAGGGCCAGCCCCAGCATTTT. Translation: CASSFGQGQPQHF.

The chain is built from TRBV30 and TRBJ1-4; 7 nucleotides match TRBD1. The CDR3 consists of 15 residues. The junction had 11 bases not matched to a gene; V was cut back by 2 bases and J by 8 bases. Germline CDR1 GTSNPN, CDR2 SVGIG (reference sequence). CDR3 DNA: TGTGCCTGGAGTATTCAAGGGGGCGCAGGCGAAAAACTGTTTTTT. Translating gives CAWSIQGGAGEKLFF.

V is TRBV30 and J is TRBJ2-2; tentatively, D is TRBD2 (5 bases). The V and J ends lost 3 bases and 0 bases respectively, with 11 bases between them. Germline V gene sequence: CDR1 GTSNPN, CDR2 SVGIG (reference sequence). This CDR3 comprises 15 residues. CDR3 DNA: TGTGCCTGGAGGGGAGAGAATACGAACACCGGGGAGCTGTTTTTT. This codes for CAWRGENTNTGELFF.

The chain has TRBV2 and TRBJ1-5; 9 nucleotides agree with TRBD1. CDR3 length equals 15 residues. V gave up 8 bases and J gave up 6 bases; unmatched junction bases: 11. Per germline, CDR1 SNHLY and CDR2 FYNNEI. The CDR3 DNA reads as TGTGCCAGCGGGGACAGGGCGACATATCGTCAGCCCCAGCATTTT. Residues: CASGDRATYRQPQHF. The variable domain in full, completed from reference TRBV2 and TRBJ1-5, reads EPEVTQTPSHQVTQMGQEVILRCVPISNHLYFYWYRQILGQKVEFLVSFYNNEISEKSEIFDDQFSVERPDGSNFTLKIRSTKLEDSAMYFCASGDRATYRQPQHFGDGTRLSIL.

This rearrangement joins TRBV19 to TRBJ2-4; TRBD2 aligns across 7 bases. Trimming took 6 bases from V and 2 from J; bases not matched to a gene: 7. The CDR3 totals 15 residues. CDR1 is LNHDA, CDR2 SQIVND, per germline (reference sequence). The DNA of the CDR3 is TGTGCCAGTAGCCGGGACTATAGTTCCAAAAACATTCAGTACTTC. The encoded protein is CASSRDYSSKNIQYF.

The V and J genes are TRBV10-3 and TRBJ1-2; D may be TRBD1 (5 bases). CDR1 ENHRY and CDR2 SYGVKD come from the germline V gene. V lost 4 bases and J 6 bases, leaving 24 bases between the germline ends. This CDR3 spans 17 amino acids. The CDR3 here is CAISGGGRESRQNGYTF. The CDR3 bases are TGTGCCATCAGTGGAGGCGGCAGGGAAAGCAGGCAGAATGGCTACACCTTC.

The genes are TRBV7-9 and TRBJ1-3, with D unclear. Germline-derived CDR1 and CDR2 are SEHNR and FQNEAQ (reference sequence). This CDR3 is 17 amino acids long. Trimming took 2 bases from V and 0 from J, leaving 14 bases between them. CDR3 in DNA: TGTGCCAGCAGCTTACTTTGGGAGGGCACCTCTGGAAACACCATATATTTT. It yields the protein CASSLLWEGTSGNTIYF.

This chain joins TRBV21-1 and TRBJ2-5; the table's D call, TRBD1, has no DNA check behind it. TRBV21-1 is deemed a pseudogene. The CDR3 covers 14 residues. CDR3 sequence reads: CASSKEGGQETQYF. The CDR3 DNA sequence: TGTGCCAGCAGCAAAGAAGGGGGCCAAGAGACCCAGTACTTC.

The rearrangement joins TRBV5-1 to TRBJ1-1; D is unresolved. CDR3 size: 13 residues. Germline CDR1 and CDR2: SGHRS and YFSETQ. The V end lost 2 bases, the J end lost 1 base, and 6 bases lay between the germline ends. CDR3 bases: TGCGCCAGCAGCTTCGGGGAGAACACTGAAGCTTTCTTT. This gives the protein CASSFGENTEAFF.

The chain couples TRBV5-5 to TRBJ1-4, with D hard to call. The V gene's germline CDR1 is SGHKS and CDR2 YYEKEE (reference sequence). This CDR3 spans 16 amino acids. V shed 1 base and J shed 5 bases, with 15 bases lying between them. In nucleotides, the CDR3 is TGTGCCAGCAGCTTGCGCACGGAGTTTATGAATGAAAAACTGTTTTTT. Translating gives CASSLRTEFMNEKLFF.

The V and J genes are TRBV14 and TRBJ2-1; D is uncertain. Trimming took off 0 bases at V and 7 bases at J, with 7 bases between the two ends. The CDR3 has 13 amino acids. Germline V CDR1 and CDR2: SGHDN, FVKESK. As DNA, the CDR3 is TGTGCCAGCAGCCAAGAGCGGTTTAATGAGCAGTTCTTC. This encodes CASSQERFNEQFF.

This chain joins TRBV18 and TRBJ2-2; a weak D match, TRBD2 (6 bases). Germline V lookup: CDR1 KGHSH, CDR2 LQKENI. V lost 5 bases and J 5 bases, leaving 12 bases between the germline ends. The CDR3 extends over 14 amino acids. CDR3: CASSRDSPTGELFF. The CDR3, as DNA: TGTGCCAGCTCAAGGGACTCTCCGACCGGGGAGCTGTTTTTT.

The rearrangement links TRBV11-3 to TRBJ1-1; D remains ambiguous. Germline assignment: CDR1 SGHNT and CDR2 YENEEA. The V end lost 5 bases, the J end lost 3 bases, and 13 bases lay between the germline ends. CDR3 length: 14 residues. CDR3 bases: TGTGCCAGCAGCGCCGGCGGGTTGCACACTGAAGCTTTCTTT. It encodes CASSAGGLHTEAFF.

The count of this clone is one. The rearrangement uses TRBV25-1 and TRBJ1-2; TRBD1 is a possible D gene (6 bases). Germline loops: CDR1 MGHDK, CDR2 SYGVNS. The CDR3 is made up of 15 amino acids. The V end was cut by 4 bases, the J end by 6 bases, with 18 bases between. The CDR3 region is CASSAPAGVFDGYTF. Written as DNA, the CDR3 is TGTGCCAGCAGTGCCCCCGCAGGGGTGTTTGATGGCTACACCTTC.

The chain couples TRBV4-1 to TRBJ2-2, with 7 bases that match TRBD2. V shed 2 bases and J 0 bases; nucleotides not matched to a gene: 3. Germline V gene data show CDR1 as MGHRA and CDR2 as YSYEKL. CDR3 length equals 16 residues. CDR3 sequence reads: CASSQRTSANTGELFF. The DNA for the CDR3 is TGCGCCAGCAGCCAAAGAACTAGCGCGAACACCGGGGAGCTGTTTTTT.

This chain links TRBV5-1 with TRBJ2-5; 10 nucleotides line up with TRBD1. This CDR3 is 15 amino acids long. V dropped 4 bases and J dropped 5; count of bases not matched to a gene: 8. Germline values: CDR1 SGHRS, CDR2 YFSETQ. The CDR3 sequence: CASSPRQGAGETQYF. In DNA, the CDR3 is TGCGCCAGCAGCCCACGACAGGGGGCGGGGGAGACCCAGTACTTC.

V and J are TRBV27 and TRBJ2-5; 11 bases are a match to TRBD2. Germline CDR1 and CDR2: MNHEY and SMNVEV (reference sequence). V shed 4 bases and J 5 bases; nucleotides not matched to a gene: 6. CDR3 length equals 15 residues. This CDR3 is CASSSPASGRETQYF. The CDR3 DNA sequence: TGTGCCAGCAGTTCTCCAGCTAGCGGGAGGGAGACCCAGTACTTC.

The CDR3, as DNA: TGTGCCATCAGTGAGCCTGGGGACAGACCAGGTGGCTACACCTTC. Amino acid sequence: CAISEPGDRPGGYTF. This chain joins TRBV10-3 and TRBJ1-2; TRBD1 matches at 7 bases. This CDR3 contains 15 residues. V was pared by 2 bases and J by 7 bases, with 10 bases of the junction left unmatched. Germline V gives CDR1 ENHRY, CDR2 SYGVKD.